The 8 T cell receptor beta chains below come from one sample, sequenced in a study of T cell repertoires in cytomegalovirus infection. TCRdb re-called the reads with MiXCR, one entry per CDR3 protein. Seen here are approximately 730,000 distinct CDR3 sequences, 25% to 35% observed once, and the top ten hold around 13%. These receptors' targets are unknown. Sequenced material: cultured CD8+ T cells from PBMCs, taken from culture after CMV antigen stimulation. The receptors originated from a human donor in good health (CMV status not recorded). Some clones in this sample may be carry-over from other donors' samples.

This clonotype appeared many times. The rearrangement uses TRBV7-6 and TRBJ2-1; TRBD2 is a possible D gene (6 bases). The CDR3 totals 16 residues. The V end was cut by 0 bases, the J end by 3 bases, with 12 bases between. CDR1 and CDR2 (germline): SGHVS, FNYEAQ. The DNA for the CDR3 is TGTGCCAGCAGCTTAGCGCTGGGGGGAAACTACAATGAGCAGTTCTTC. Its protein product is CASSLALGGNYNEQFF.

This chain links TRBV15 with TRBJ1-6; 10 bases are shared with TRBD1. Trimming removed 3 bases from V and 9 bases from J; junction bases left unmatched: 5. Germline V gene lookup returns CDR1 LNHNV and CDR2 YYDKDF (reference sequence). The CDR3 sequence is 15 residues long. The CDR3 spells CATSSRTGGFSPLHF. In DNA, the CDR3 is TGTGCCACCAGCAGCAGGACAGGGGGTTTTTCACCCCTCCACTTT.

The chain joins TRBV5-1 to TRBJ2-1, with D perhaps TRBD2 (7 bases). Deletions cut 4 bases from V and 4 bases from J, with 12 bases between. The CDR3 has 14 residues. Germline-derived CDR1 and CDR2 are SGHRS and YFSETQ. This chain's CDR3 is CASSPRGRYNEQFF. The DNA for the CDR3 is TGCGCCAGCAGCCCGCGGGGGCGGTACAATGAGCAGTTCTTC.

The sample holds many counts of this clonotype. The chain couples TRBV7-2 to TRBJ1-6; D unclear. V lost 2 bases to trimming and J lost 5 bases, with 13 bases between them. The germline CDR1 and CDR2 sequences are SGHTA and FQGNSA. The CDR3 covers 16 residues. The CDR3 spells CASSLYRRVNNSPLHF. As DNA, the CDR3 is TGTGCCAGCAGCTTATACCGTCGGGTCAATAATTCACCCCTCCACTTT. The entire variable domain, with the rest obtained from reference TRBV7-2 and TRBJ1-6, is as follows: GAGVSQSPSNKVTEKGKDVELRCDPISGHTALYWYRQSLGQGLEFLIYFQGNSAPDKSGLPSDRFSAERTGGSVSTLTIQRTQQEDSAVYLCASSLYRRVNNSPLHFGNGTRLTVT.

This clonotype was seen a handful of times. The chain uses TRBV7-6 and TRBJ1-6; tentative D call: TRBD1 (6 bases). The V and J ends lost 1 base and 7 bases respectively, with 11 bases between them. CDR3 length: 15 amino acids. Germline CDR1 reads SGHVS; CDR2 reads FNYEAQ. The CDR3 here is CASSLVRGLNSPLHF. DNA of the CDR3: TGTGCCAGCAGCTTAGTTCGGGGGCTGAATTCACCCCTCCACTTT.

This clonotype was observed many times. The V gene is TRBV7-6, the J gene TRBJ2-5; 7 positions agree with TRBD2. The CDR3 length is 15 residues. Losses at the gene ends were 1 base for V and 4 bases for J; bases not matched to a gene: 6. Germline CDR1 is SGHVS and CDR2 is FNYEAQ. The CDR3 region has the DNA TGTGCCAGCAGCTTAGATGGACTAGGCGGAGAGACCCAGTACTTC. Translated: CASSLDGLGGETQYF.

In nucleotides, the CDR3 is TGTGCCAGCAGCCCGGGACAGGGGGCTTGGAACACCGGGGAGCTGTTTTTT. Translated, it gives CASSPGQGAWNTGELFF. The chain carries TRBV12-3 or TRBV12-4 and TRBJ2-2, with TRBD1 matching over 12 bases. The CDR3 runs to 17 residues. With 6 bases clipped from V and 1 base from J, the junction kept 6 bases outside the gene matches.

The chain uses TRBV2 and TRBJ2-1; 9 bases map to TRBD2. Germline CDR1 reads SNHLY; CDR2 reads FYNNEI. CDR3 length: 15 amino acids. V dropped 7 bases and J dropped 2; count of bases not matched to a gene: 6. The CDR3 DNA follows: TGTGCCAGCATCCTTAGCGGGGGCGCCTACAATGAGCAGTTCTTC. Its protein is CASILSGGAYNEQFF.